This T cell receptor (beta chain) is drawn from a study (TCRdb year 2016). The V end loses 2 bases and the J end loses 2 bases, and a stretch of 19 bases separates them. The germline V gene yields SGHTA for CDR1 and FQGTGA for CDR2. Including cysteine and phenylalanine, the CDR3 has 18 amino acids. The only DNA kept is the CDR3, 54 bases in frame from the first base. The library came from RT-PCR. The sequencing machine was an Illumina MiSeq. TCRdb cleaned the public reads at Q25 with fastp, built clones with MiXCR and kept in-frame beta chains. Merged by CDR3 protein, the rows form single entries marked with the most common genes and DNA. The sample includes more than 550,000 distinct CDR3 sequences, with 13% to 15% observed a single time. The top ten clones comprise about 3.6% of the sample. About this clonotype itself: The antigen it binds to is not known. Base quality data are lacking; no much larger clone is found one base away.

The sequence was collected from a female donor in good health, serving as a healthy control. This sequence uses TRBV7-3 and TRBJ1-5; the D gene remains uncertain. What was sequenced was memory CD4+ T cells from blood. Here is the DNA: TGTGCCAGCAGCTTAGGCCCGAAAACTAAAACGGGCAATCAGCCCCAGCATTTT. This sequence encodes CASSLGPKTKTGNQPQHF.